These T cell receptor beta chains were read from a single sample in a study of blood T cell repertoires in COVID-19. Sequencing was performed with immunoSEQ multiplex PCR; in TCRdb, only in-frame clones are kept and a portion is missing. In the table there are a few hundred thousand clones, about nine tenths of which are singletons. Sequences were obtained from PBMCs or T cells enriched from blood (not recorded which). The receptors here all came from a woman between 40 and 50 years old who had been exposed to COVID-19. The CDR3 runs from the conserved cysteine through the conserved F or W. The D gene is left open where the match is weak. Rows may omit the clone size; those that give it use once, few, many or a size class.

TRBV5-1	few	-	TRBJ2-7	TGCGCCAGCAGCTTATACACGGGTTACGAGCAGTACTTC	CASSLYTGYEQYF
TRBV18	-	TRBD1	TRBJ2-1	TGTGCCAGCTCACAACTGACAGGGGGCTTCGATGAGCAGTTCTTC	CASSQLTGGFDEQFF
TRBV24-1	-	TRBD2	TRBJ2-1	TGTGCCACCAGTGACACCCCGGGACTAGCGGGAGTTGGGCAAGGCTACAATGAGCAGTTCTTC	CATSDTPGLAGVGQGYNEQFF
TRBV7-2	-	-	TRBJ2-2	TGTGCCAGCAGCTTAGCCCTTGCACCAGGGGTCGGGGAGCTGTTTTTT	CASSLALAPGVGELFF
TRBV7-9	-	-	TRBJ2-7	TGTGCCAGCAGCCCCCCCGGGTTTGACGAGCAGTACTTC	CASSPPGFDEQYF
TRBV5-1	-	TRBD2	TRBJ2-3	TGCGCCAGCCTCTCGGGGGAGCGGGGCTACACAGATACGCAGTATTTT	CASLSGERGYTDTQYF
TRBV5-4	-	-	TRBJ1-3	TGTGCCAGCAGCTCGACAGGATCTGGAAACACCATATATTTT	CASSSTGSGNTIYF
TRBV19	-	-	TRBJ1-2	TGTGCCAGTAGTATACAGGTGGACTATGGCTACACCTTC	CASSIQVDYGYTF
TRBV9	once	-	TRBJ1-2	TGTGCCAGCAGCCAAACACCGCTCACTAACTATGGCTACACCTTC	CASSQTPLTNYGYTF
TRBV30	once	-	TRBJ1-1	TGTGCCTGGAGAGGCCGGAGAGCTGAAGCTTTCTTT	CAWRGRRAEAFF
TRBV27	-	-	TRBJ1-1	TGTGCCAGCAGTTTAAGCGGTATCTACACTGAAGCTTTCTTT	CASSLSGIYTEAFF
TRBV18	-	-	TRBJ1-3	TGTGCCAGCTCACCCACCTCCAGGGACTCTGGAAACACCATATATTTT	CASSPTSRDSGNTIYF